The 21 T cell receptor beta chains presented below share a single source sample, sequenced in a study of T cells expressing NK-cell markers. TCRdb re-called the 5' RACE reads; every CDR3 protein appears as one record, without DNA. Its listing shows around 550,000 distinct CDR3 sequences. Sequencing was done on a sample of blood T cells: a sorted CD56 or NKG2C T cell subset, CD4+ or CD8+ T cells, or bulk PBMC T cells (not recorded which). The receptors here all came from a man between 18 and 35 years old in good health.

The chain employs TRBV29-1 and TRBJ2-7; the TCRdb call, TRBD2, lacks DNA for checking. This CDR3 comprises 18 residues. CDR1 and CDR2 (germline): SQVTM, ANQGSEA. The CDR3 protein is CSVEASGSPSWFYREQYF.

The rearrangement links TRBV24-1 to TRBJ2-3. The CDR3 runs 16 residues. Germline assignment: CDR1 KGHDR and CDR2 SFDVKD. The CDR3 is CATSDLDGLSTDTQYF.

CDR3 protein: CSASSPGLAGKTPFF. V is TRBV20-1 and J is TRBJ2-1; the D gene TCRdb calls, TRBD2, cannot be checked with no DNA. The CDR3 has 15 residues. Germline values: CDR1 DFQATT, CDR2 SNEGSKA (reference sequence).

The chain recombines TRBV24-1 with TRBJ2-1. The germline V gene encodes CDR1 KGHDR and CDR2 SFDVKD. This CDR3 contains 17 residues. CDR3: CATSDVQDGQIQNEQFF.

The chain carries TRBV4-3 and TRBJ1-5; with no DNA, the TCRdb D assignment of TRBD1 cannot be verified. Germline V CDR1 and CDR2: LGHNA, YSLEER. The CDR3 is 15 residues long. CDR3 sequence: CASSPGWQVNQPQHF.

The chain joins TRBV29-1 to TRBJ2-1; the TCRdb D gene call, TRBD2, has no DNA to confirm it. CDR1 is SQVTM and CDR2 is ANQGSEA in the germline V gene. CDR3 size: 16 residues. CDR3 region: CSVEHLAGGTYNEQFF.

The chain has TRBV12-3 or TRBV12-4 and TRBJ1-1. The CDR3 is made up of 16 amino acids. The CDR3: CASSLWPLIGSSEAFF.

The chain joins TRBV9 to TRBJ1-3; TCRdb returns TRBD1, unconfirmable since there is no DNA. This CDR3 contains 17 residues. In germline, CDR1 is SGDLS, CDR2 YYNGEE. This chain's CDR3 is CASSAAGTVFSGNTIYF.

The V gene is TRBV12-3 or TRBV12-4, the J gene TRBJ2-1; with no DNA, the TCRdb D assignment of TRBD2 cannot be verified. This CDR3 is built from 15 residues. CDR3 loop: CASSGISGADNEQFF.

The rearrangement links TRBV11-1 to TRBJ2-7. In germline, CDR1 is SGHAT, CDR2 FQDESV (reference sequence). This CDR3 is built from 12 residues. CDR3 sequence: CASSDQRNEQYF. Combining the CDR3 with reference TRBV11-1 and TRBJ2-7 gives the whole variable domain EAEVAQSPRYKITEKSQAVAFWCDPISGHATLYWYRQILGQGPELLVQFQDESVVDDSQLPKDRFSAERLKGVDSTLKIQPAELGDSAMYLCASSDQRNEQYFGPGTRLTVT.

The CDR3 here is CSAISTGEGYTF. The V gene is TRBV20-1, the J gene TRBJ1-2; TCRdb outputs TRBD1, but without DNA this stays unchecked. There are 12 residues in the CDR3. CDR1 and CDR2 from the germline V gene are DFQATT and SNEGSKA (reference sequence).

The V call is TRBV21-1, the J call TRBJ2-2. TRBV21-1 is classified as a pseudogene. CDR3 size: 15 residues. This CDR3 reads CASSKCDILAGELFF.

The genes are TRBV6-5 and TRBJ1-1; the D call from TCRdb, TRBD1, cannot be confirmed without DNA. The CDR3 loop spans 17 amino acids. Germline CDR1 MNHEY, CDR2 SVGAGI. CDR3 in amino acids: CASSHVTIPGWDTEAFF.

J is TRBJ1-2 and V is TRBV5-1; TCRdb calls TRBD1, which cannot be checked without DNA. CDR1 and CDR2 from the germline V gene are SGHRS and YFSETQ. The CDR3 sequence is 11 residues long. The chain's CDR3 is CASSWGQVYTF.

The chain links TRBV20-1 to TRBJ2-3; TCRdb's D call, TRBD2, is unchecked because there is no DNA. The germline CDR1 and CDR2 sequences are DFQATT and SNEGSKA (reference sequence). The CDR3 is 15 residues long. CDR3: CSALVAGGPTDTQYF.

The chain is built from TRBV3-1 and TRBJ1-1; TCRdb lists TRBD1, though no DNA is available to test this call. This CDR3 is built from 16 residues. Germline CDR1 and CDR2: LGHDT and YNNKEL (reference sequence). CDR3: CASSPQGIVMNTEAFF.

The rearrangement uses TRBV27 and TRBJ2-5; TCRdb proposes TRBD1, but this gene call is untestable without DNA. Germline values: CDR1 MNHEY, CDR2 SMNVEV (reference sequence). The CDR3 is 15 residues long. CDR3 residues: CASPPVMGTGETQYF.

The chain recombines TRBV5-1 with TRBJ2-5; with no DNA, the TCRdb D assignment of TRBD2 cannot be verified. Germline V gene data show CDR1 as SGHRS and CDR2 as YFSETQ. This CDR3 is 18 amino acids long. The CDR3 region is CASSYTPGLAGELETQYF.

The rearrangement uses TRBV12-3 or TRBV12-4 and TRBJ2-5; TCRdb picks TRBD2, but there is no DNA to check that call. This CDR3 has 15 residues. The CDR3: CASSRGSSGMETQYF.

This rearrangement joins TRBV20-1 to TRBJ2-1. The CDR3 is made up of 11 amino acids. In germline, CDR1 is DFQATT, CDR2 SNEGSKA (reference sequence). The CDR3 spells CSAGSYNEQFF.

The genes are TRBV7-8 and TRBJ2-1; the D gene TCRdb calls, TRBD2, cannot be checked with no DNA. Germline V gene lookup returns CDR1 SGHVS and CDR2 FQNEAQ. The CDR3 totals 16 residues. The CDR3 sequence is CASSLERVVVAVEQFF. The complete variable domain, with remaining parts taken from reference TRBV7-8 and TRBJ2-1, reads GAGVSQSPRYKVAKRGQDVALRCDPISGHVSLFWYQQALGQGPEFLTYFQNEAQLDKSGLPSDRFFAERPEGSVSTLKIQRTQQEDSAVYLCASSLERVVVAVEQFFGPGTRLTVL.